A single sample is the source of the 29 T cell receptor beta chains below, sequenced in a study of cytomegalovirus exposure and HLA in healthy donors. Some clones are missing from TCRdb's copy, which holds only in-frame ones; the method was immunoSEQ multiplex PCR. The sample gives about 110,000 clones, roughly 90% of which show up once; around 2.1% is in the top ten. Sequenced input: PBMCs. The receptor source for this set is a woman under 30 in good health and CMV-seronegative.

V is TRBV5-5 and J is TRBJ2-7; 7 nucleotides align to TRBD1. The germline CDR1 and CDR2 sequences are SGHKS and YYEKEE (reference sequence). This CDR3 has 16 residues. With 4 bases clipped from V and 0 bases from J, the junction kept 10 bases outside the gene matches. In DNA, the CDR3 is TGTGCCAGCAGCGAGGACAGGCAAAGAGGCTCCTACGAGCAGTACTTC. This translates into CASSEDRQRGSYEQYF.

V is TRBV30 and J is TRBJ1-2; 9 bases agree with TRBD1. The CDR3 runs 14 residues. Per germline, CDR1 GTSNPN and CDR2 SVGIG (reference sequence). Unmatched junction bases numbered 8, after V lost 5 bases and J lost 4 bases. CDR3 nucleotide sequence: TGTGCCTGGCACCTGGGACAGGGTGGCTATGGCTACACCTTC. This codes for CAWHLGQGGYGYTF.

The chain uses TRBV5-6 and TRBJ1-2; 8 bases fit TRBD1. J was trimmed by 4 bases and V by 0 bases; bases with no gene match: 5. The germline V gene has CDR1 SGHDT and CDR2 YYEEEE. The CDR3 sequence is 15 residues long. The CDR3 nucleotides are TGTGCCAGCAGCTTGGCGGCAGGGGGCGCCTATGGCTACACCTTC. It codes for CASSLAAGGAYGYTF.

As to this clone: The sample carries other DNA sequences with the same CDR3. V is TRBV5-1 and J is TRBJ1-5; D gene ambiguous. The V end was cut by 1 base, the J end by 5 bases, with 7 bases between. This CDR3 spans 13 amino acids. Germline V CDR1 and CDR2: SGHRS, YFSETQ. CDR3 nucleotide sequence: TGCGCCAGCAGCTTGTACGGGGATCAGCCCCAGCATTTT. It specifies CASSLYGDQPQHF.

This chain connects TRBV5-1 to TRBJ2-3, with D possibly TRBD2 on 6 matching bases. Germline CDR1 reads SGHRS; CDR2 reads YFSETQ. Trimming removed 3 bases from V and 5 bases from J, with 7 bases in between. This CDR3 has 12 residues. For the CDR3, the DNA is TGCGCCAGCAGCTGGGACTTAGATACGCAGTATTTT. It translates to CASSWDLDTQYF.

The chain links TRBV28 to TRBJ1-5; no definite D call. CDR1 MDHEN and CDR2 SYDVKM come from the germline V gene. Trimming took 5 bases from V and 3 from J, leaving 11 bases between them. The CDR3 is 14 amino acids. The CDR3 bases are TGTGCCAGCAGTGTCCACGGAGCCAATCAGCCCCAGCATTTT. It translates to CASSVHGANQPQHF.

The chain links TRBV6-6 to TRBJ2-7; D may be TRBD2 (5 bases). CDR1 MNHNY and CDR2 SVGAGI come from the germline V gene (reference sequence). V lost 0 bases and J lost 4, with 13 bases in between. This CDR3 is 15 amino acids long. CDR3 coding DNA: TGTGCCAGCAGTTACTCAGGGAAGGGAGAGTACGAGCAGTACTTC. Its translation is CASSYSGKGEYEQYF.

In its sample, this clone was seen once. J is TRBJ2-3 and V is TRBV9, with a weak D call TRBD1 (8 bases). Germline lookup yields CDR1 SGDLS and CDR2 YYNGEE. Trimming took off 4 bases at V and 4 bases at J, with 16 bases between the two ends. The CDR3 runs 15 residues. The DNA for the CDR3 is TGTGCCAGCAGCACCCGGACAGGGAGGGCAGATACGCAGTATTTT. Residues: CASSTRTGRADTQYF.

This chain uses TRBV27 with TRBJ2-7; D remains ambiguous. This CDR3 has 13 residues. Trimming removed 8 bases at V and 2 bases at J, with 13 bases between. The germline V gene has CDR1 MNHEY and CDR2 SMNVEV (reference sequence). CDR3 sequence: CASGPPPPYEQYF. In DNA, the CDR3 is TGTGCCAGCGGCCCCCCACCGCCCTACGAGCAGTACTTC.

This clone was seen just once. V and J are TRBV7-3 and TRBJ1-2; 7 bases line up with TRBD1. The CDR3 has 15 residues. The V gene's germline CDR1 is SGHTA and CDR2 FQGTGA. With 9 bases clipped from V and 0 bases from J, the junction kept 10 bases outside the gene matches. CDR3 loop: CASRQGPMANYGYTF. CDR3 nucleotide sequence: TGTGCCAGTCGACAGGGCCCCATGGCTAACTATGGCTACACCTTC.

The chain recombines TRBV7-3 with TRBJ2-5; 8 bases agree with TRBD1. Germline V gene sequence: CDR1 SGHTA, CDR2 FQGTGA. CDR3 length: 14 amino acids. V dropped 5 bases and J dropped 4; count of bases not matched to a gene: 6. The DNA for the CDR3 is TGTGCCAGCAGCAAAGCAGGGGGCGCAGAGACCCAGTACTTC. This sequence encodes CASSKAGGAETQYF.

This clone showed up just a few times. The chain employs TRBV19 and TRBJ1-1, with no clear D. This CDR3 contains 13 residues. The germline V and J ends were trimmed by 5 bases and 3 bases, with 10 bases remaining between them. CDR1 is LNHDA and CDR2 is SQIVND in the germline V gene (reference sequence). CDR3 region: CASSSSSHTEAFF. The CDR3 DNA sequence: TGTGCCAGTAGTTCCTCGTCCCACACTGAAGCTTTCTTT.

This clone was observed a handful of times. The chain is built from TRBV11-3 and TRBJ2-2; D is possibly TRBD2 (5 bases). The CDR3 length is 14 residues. Germline CDR1 is SGHNT and CDR2 is YENEEA. V was pared by 4 bases and J by 2 bases, with 8 bases between. The chain's CDR3 is CASSYGINTGELFF. The CDR3 region has the DNA TGTGCCAGCAGCTACGGGATTAACACCGGGGAGCTGTTTTTT.

This rearrangement joins TRBV4-2 to TRBJ2-7, with 8 bases identical to TRBD1. Germline V gene lookup returns CDR1 LGHNA and CDR2 YNFKEQ. V shed 0 bases, J shed 4 bases, and the junction held 2 bases outside the gene matches. This CDR3 comprises 14 residues. This CDR3 reads CASSQDRGRYEQYF. CDR3 DNA sequence: TGTGCCAGCAGCCAAGACAGGGGGCGGTACGAGCAGTACTTC.

The V call is TRBV19, the J call TRBJ2-7; D gene unclear. Germline CDR1 LNHDA, CDR2 SQIVND (reference sequence). This CDR3 is 13 amino acids long. Deletions cut 5 bases from V and 5 bases from J, with 13 bases between. The CDR3 loop reads CASSSIQSHEQYF. CDR3 sequence (DNA): TGTGCCAGTAGTTCGATACAGAGCCACGAGCAGTACTTC.

V and J are TRBV4-3 and TRBJ2-3, with TRBD1 matching 11 bases. The V gene end was trimmed by 0 bases and the J gene end by 3 bases; junction bases not matched to a gene: 5. This CDR3 region has 17 residues. Germline CDR1 LGHNA, CDR2 YSLEER. The CDR3 DNA follows: TGCGCCAGCAGCCAAGAGGACAGGGGGCAGGGGACAGATACGCAGTATTTT. This translates into CASSQEDRGQGTDTQYF.

The chain couples TRBV19 to TRBJ2-2, with TRBD1 matching over 11 bases. Trimming removed 6 bases from V and 4 bases from J; junction bases left unmatched: 10. This CDR3 is 17 amino acids long. Germline lookup yields CDR1 LNHDA and CDR2 SQIVND (reference sequence). In DNA form, the CDR3 reads TGTGCCAGTAGGTGGACAGGGGGCGCGGTGGGCACCGGGGAGCTGTTTTTT. This codes for CASRWTGGAVGTGELFF.

The genes are TRBV28 and TRBJ1-2, with TRBD1 matching 7 bases. V dropped 6 bases and J dropped 1; count of bases not matched to a gene: 8. This CDR3 region has 15 residues. Germline V CDR1 and CDR2: MDHEN, SYDVKM. Here the CDR3 reads CASRHIRGDNYGYTF. CDR3 nucleotides: TGTGCCAGCAGGCATATCAGGGGGGATAACTATGGCTACACCTTC.

The genes are TRBV25-1 and TRBJ2-7; D may be TRBD2 (5 bases). CDR3 length equals 16 residues. Germline V gene data show CDR1 as MGHDK and CDR2 as SYGVNS. Trimming pared 2 bases from V and 0 bases from J, leaving 14 bases between. In DNA form, the CDR3 reads TGTGCCAGCAGTGAAACCGGGTCGGGAAGCTCCTACGAGCAGTACTTC. Residues: CASSETGSGSSYEQYF.

This clone was seen at least ten times. This chain connects TRBV11-3 to TRBJ2-7; tentatively, D is TRBD1 (5 bases). Looked up from germline, CDR1 is SGHNT and CDR2 is YENEEA. V lost 2 bases to trimming and J lost 4 bases, with 12 bases between them. This CDR3 is 14 amino acids long. The CDR3 nucleotides are TGTGCCAGCAGCTTAAGGGGTTCCGATTACGAGCAGTACTTC. It yields the protein CASSLRGSDYEQYF.

This clone turned up a few times. The chain links TRBV5-6 to TRBJ1-1, with 7 bases aligning to TRBD1. Trimming at V came to 4 bases and at J to 4 bases, leaving 4 bases not matched to a gene. CDR1 and CDR2 (germline): SGHDT, YYEEEE. The CDR3 runs to 13 residues. CDR3 nucleotides: TGTGCCAGCAGCACCCCAGGGGGCACTGAAGCTTTCTTT. Protein sequence: CASSTPGGTEAFF.

The V and J genes are TRBV27 and TRBJ1-5; TRBD1 aligns across 7 bases. The CDR3 has 15 residues. V gave up 5 bases and J gave up 2 bases; unmatched junction bases: 6. Per germline, CDR1 MNHEY and CDR2 SMNVEV (reference sequence). CDR3 bases: TGTGCCAGCAGTCCGGACAGGTCCCGCAATCAGCCCCAGCATTTT. It translates to CASSPDRSRNQPQHF.

This clone was counted once. V gene TRBV19 combines with J gene TRBJ1-5; no reliable D call. The CDR3 loop spans 14 amino acids. V lost 5 bases to trimming and J lost 3 bases, with 11 bases between them. Germline CDR1 LNHDA, CDR2 SQIVND (reference sequence). The CDR3 protein is CASSLNRDNQPQHF. Here the CDR3 DNA reads TGTGCCAGTAGTCTCAACCGGGACAATCAGCCCCAGCATTTT.

V and J are TRBV9 and TRBJ2-2; tentative D call: TRBD2 (6 bases). Germline lookup yields CDR1 SGDLS and CDR2 YYNGEE. This CDR3 is built from 15 residues. V dropped 0 bases and J dropped 1 base, with 7 bases sitting between them. CDR3 in amino acids: CASSVDGRNTGELFF. CDR3 coding DNA: TGTGCCAGCAGCGTAGACGGGAGGAACACCGGGGAGCTGTTTTTT.

The CDR3 region is CASSQVLLRDGLSEQYF. In DNA form, the CDR3 reads TGTGCCAGCAGCCAAGTCTTACTAAGAGACGGGTTAAGTGAGCAGTACTTC. The gene calls are TRBV4-2 and TRBJ2-7; D uncertain. The CDR3 runs 17 residues. Germline V gene lookup returns CDR1 LGHNA and CDR2 YNFKEQ. V lost 1 base, J lost 7 bases, and 23 bases lay in between.

The chain links TRBV7-2 to TRBJ2-1, with D maybe TRBD1 (5 bases). CDR1 is SGHTA, CDR2 FQGNSA, per germline. This CDR3 region has 13 residues. Trimming stripped 1 base from V and 6 bases from J, with 7 bases between. The DNA for the CDR3 is TGTGCCAGCAGCTTAGGGGGCGTCAATGAGCAGTTCTTC. Encoded protein: CASSLGGVNEQFF.

This clone came up once. The rearrangement links TRBV18 to TRBJ2-1, with 12 bases identical to TRBD1. CDR3 length: 17 amino acids. CDR1 is KGHSH and CDR2 is LQKENI in the germline V gene. Trimming removed 1 base from V and 10 bases from J; junction bases left unmatched: 11. The CDR3 DNA reads TGTGCCAGCTCACCACGTGCGGCGGGACAGGGGGCGCGGGAGCAGTTCTTC. This gives the protein CASSPRAAGQGAREQFF.

The chain recombines TRBV29-1 with TRBJ1-2, with 10 bases matching TRBD1. The CDR3 is 12 residues long. V dropped 7 bases and J dropped 5; count of bases not matched to a gene: 4. Germline loops: CDR1 SQVTM, CDR2 ANQGSEA. The CDR3 DNA follows: TGCAGCGCGGACAGGGGGGGATATGGCTACACCTTC. Encoded protein: CSADRGGYGYTF. Combining the CDR3 with reference TRBV29-1 and TRBJ1-2 gives the whole variable domain SAVISQKPSRDICQRGTSLTIQCQVDSQVTMMFWYRQQPGQSLTLIATANQGSEATYESGFVIDKFPISRPNLTFSTLTVSNMSPEDSSIYLCSADRGGYGYTFGSGTRLTVV.

The chain links TRBV5-1 to TRBJ2-7, with 9 bases identical to TRBD2. The CDR3 runs to 16 residues. The V gene's germline CDR1 is SGHRS and CDR2 YFSETQ. V lost 1 base to trimming and J lost 7 bases; unmatched junction nucleotides: 12. For the CDR3, the DNA is TGCGCCAGCAGCTTGAGTGTGGGCGGGGGGGCAGGAGAGCAGTACTTC. Amino acids: CASSLSVGGGAGEQYF.